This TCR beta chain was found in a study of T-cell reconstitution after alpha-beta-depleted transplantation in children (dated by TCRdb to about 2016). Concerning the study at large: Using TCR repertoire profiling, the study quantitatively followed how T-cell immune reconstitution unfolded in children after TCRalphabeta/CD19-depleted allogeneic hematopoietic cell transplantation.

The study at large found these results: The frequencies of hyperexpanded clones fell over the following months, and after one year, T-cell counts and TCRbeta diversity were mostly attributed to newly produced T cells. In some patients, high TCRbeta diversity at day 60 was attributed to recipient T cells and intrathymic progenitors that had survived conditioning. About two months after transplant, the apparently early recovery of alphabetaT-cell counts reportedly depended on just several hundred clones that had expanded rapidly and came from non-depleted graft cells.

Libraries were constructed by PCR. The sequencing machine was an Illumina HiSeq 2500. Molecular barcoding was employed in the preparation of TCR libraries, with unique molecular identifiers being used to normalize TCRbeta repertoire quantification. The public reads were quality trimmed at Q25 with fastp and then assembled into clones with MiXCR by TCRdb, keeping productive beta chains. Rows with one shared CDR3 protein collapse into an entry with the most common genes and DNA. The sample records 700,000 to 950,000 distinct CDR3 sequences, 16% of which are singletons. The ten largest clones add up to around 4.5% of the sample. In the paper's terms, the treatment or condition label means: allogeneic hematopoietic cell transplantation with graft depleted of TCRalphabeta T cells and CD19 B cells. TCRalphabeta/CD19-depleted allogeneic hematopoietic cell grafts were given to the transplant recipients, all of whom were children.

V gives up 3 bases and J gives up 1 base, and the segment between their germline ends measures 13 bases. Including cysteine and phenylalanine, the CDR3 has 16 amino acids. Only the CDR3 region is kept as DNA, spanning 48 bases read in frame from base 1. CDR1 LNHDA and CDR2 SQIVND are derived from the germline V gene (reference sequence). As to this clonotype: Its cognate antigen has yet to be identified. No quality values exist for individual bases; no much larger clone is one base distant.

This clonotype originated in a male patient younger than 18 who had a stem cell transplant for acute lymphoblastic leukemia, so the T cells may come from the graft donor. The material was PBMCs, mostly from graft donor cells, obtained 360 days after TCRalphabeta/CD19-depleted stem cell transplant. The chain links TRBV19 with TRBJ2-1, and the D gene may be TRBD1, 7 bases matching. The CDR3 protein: CASSMTGRNSYNEQFF. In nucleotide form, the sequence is TGTGCCAGTAGTATGACAGGGAGGAATTCCTACAATGAGCAGTTCTTC.